This T cell receptor (beta chain) appears in the sequencing data of a study of early T cells in non-severe SARS-CoV-2 infection. Study overall: Chains stayed unpaired after sequencing of bulk RNA from unsorted whole blood. Findings and limits, study-wide: The study's VDJdb matching favored anti-spike CD8 responses and missed private and CD4 specificities.

The CDR3 totals 14 residues. Trimming removed 10 bases from V and 3 bases from J, with 19 bases in between. Germline assignment: CDR1 MNHNY and CDR2 SVGAGI (reference sequence). About this clonotype itself: Its antigen is unidentified.

Unique molecular identifiers were affixed to single, distinct cDNA molecules. From the 5' RACE reads, TCRdb called clonotypes with MiXCR, one entry per CDR3 protein. The repertoire has over 60,000 distinct CDR3 sequences, over 9% of them found once; the top ten carry less than 3.5%. The receptor's source is an adult who was a healthcare worker with PCR-confirmed SARS-CoV-2 infection or an uninfected control (not recorded which). This sample comprised whole blood, obtained at baseline. The chain carries TRBV6-6 and TRBJ2-7, with D hard to call. CDR3 sequence reads: CATQSVPDLYEQYF. For the CDR3, the DNA is TGTGCCACCCAATCAGTCCCGGATCTCTACGAGCAGTACTTC.